This entry lists 27 T cell receptor beta chains sequenced from one sample in a study of monozygotic twins with inflammatory bowel disease (dated by TCRdb to 2018 to 2020). The library was generated by 5' RACE. Sequencing relied on an Illumina HiSeq 2500. TCRdb reprocessed the reads; each CDR3 protein sequence makes one entry, and DNA is unavailable. The sample has more than 110,000 distinct CDR3 sequences on record. More than 1% of the sample rests with the top ten. Sequencing was performed on blood. The receptors here all came from a human donor with ulcerative colitis or Crohn's disease, or a healthy co-twin of an affected twin (not recorded which).

This sequence joins TRBV7-9 and TRBJ1-1; TCRdb calls TRBD1, which cannot be checked without DNA. The CDR3 covers 16 residues. Germline loops: CDR1 SEHNR, CDR2 FQNEAQ (reference sequence). The CDR3 sequence is CASRSQGATMNTEAFF.

The chain combines TRBV18 with TRBJ2-1. The CDR3 contains 15 residues. CDR1 is KGHSH and CDR2 is LQKENI in the germline V gene. The CDR3 is CASSTQGSSYNEQFF.

J is TRBJ1-5 and V is TRBV27; TCRdb picks TRBD1, but there is no DNA to check that call. CDR3 size: 14 residues. The germline V gene encodes CDR1 MNHEY and CDR2 SMNVEV (reference sequence). This chain's CDR3 is CASSLRDRSGPQHF.

V gene TRBV30 combines with J gene TRBJ1-2. The CDR3 is 12 residues long. Germline values: CDR1 GTSNPN, CDR2 SVGIG (reference sequence). CDR3 sequence: CAWTSGQYGYTF.

The chain is built from TRBV11-1 and TRBJ2-1; the D gene TCRdb calls, TRBD1, cannot be checked with no DNA. The germline V gene encodes CDR1 SGHAT and CDR2 FQDESV (reference sequence). The CDR3 is made up of 18 amino acids. CDR3 region: CASSFPLWGSSSYNEQFF.

V gene TRBV11-2 combines with J gene TRBJ1-6; TCRdb indicates TRBD1, and absent DNA this call remains unverified. This CDR3 is built from 15 residues. The germline V gene has CDR1 SGHAT and CDR2 FQNNGV. The CDR3 reads CASSFGGQGGSPLHF.

This rearrangement joins TRBV29-1 to TRBJ2-1. Germline CDR1 SQVTM, CDR2 ANQGSEA. The CDR3 has 15 amino acids. The CDR3 loop is CSVEDERSSYNEQFF.

This rearrangement joins TRBV7-2 to TRBJ1-1; TCRdb lists TRBD1, though no DNA is available to test this call. CDR1 is SGHTA, CDR2 FQGNSA, per germline. The CDR3 has 17 residues. The CDR3 sequence: CASSFGSQGKLNTEAFF.

This chain connects TRBV27 to TRBJ2-2; TCRdb gives TRBD2 as the D gene, but with no DNA this cannot be confirmed. CDR3 length equals 16 residues. Germline CDR1 is MNHEY and CDR2 is SMNVEV (reference sequence). The CDR3 is CASSLSWGLYTGELFF.

V gene TRBV19 combines with J gene TRBJ2-7. Germline V CDR1 and CDR2: LNHDA, SQIVND (reference sequence). This CDR3 spans 13 amino acids. The CDR3: CASSISSSYEQYF.

V is TRBV20-1 and J is TRBJ1-4; TCRdb reports TRBD1, a call that lacks DNA to check it against. The V gene's germline CDR1 is DFQATT and CDR2 SNEGSKA (reference sequence). The CDR3 contains 13 residues. The CDR3 loop is CSARVQGNEKLFF.

The V call is TRBV7-9, the J call TRBJ1-4. This CDR3 is 14 amino acids long. Germline V gene lookup returns CDR1 SEHNR and CDR2 FQNEAQ (reference sequence). CDR3: CASSLAKDPRGLFF.

The genes are TRBV12-3 or TRBV12-4 and TRBJ1-3; TCRdb gives TRBD1 as the D gene, but with no DNA this cannot be confirmed. The CDR3 loop spans 16 amino acids. The CDR3 loop reads CASRSFPGAGGNTIYF.

This clonotype registers medium-sized by frequency. The rearrangement joins TRBV5-1 to TRBJ1-2. The CDR3 loop spans 13 amino acids. The germline V gene has CDR1 SGHRS and CDR2 YFSETQ. The CDR3 reads CASSLKQLGGYTF.

The chain's CDR3 is CAWDLGQNQPQHF. This rearrangement joins TRBV30 to TRBJ1-5; lacking DNA, the TRBD1 call made by TCRdb goes unchecked. CDR1 GTSNPN and CDR2 SVGIG come from the germline V gene (reference sequence). The CDR3 extends over 13 amino acids.

The V and J genes are TRBV19 and TRBJ1-5. The V gene's germline CDR1 is LNHDA and CDR2 SQIVND (reference sequence). The CDR3 runs 13 residues. The CDR3 protein is CASTGGDGQPQHF.

The chain joins TRBV4-1 to TRBJ1-4. CDR1 is MGHRA and CDR2 is YSYEKL in the germline V gene. CDR3 length: 15 residues. The CDR3 reads CASSQISLAGEKLFF.

This chain uses TRBV18 with TRBJ1-1; TCRdb designates TRBD1, a call that cannot be tested without DNA. Germline V gene lookup returns CDR1 KGHSH and CDR2 LQKENI. This CDR3 has 14 residues. The CDR3 is CASSPPGGNTEAFF.

The rearrangement uses TRBV12-3 or TRBV12-4 and TRBJ2-5. The CDR3 is 11 residues long. Here the CDR3 reads CASTYGETQYF.

This chain links TRBV5-6 with TRBJ2-1; TCRdb gives TRBD2 as the D gene, but with no DNA this cannot be confirmed. The CDR3 sequence is 17 residues long. Per the germline V gene, CDR1 is SGHDT and CDR2 is YYEEEE. The CDR3 sequence: CASSLARRGLAGHEQFF.

The chain uses TRBV15 and TRBJ2-7. The CDR3 is 12 amino acids. Per the germline V gene, CDR1 is LNHNV and CDR2 is YYDKDF (reference sequence). The CDR3 reads CATSRDNYEQYF.

The CDR3 protein is CASSLKSGWVYEQYF. V usage is TRBV5-4 and J usage is TRBJ2-7. The germline V gene has CDR1 SGHNT and CDR2 YYREEE (reference sequence). CDR3 size: 15 residues.

This chain links TRBV20-1 with TRBJ2-7; the TCRdb D gene call, TRBD1, has no DNA to confirm it. Germline values: CDR1 DFQATT, CDR2 SNEGSKA (reference sequence). The CDR3 covers 16 residues. CDR3: CSARDWRTGDSYEQYF.

The chain links TRBV28 to TRBJ1-2; the TRBD1 assignment by TCRdb is unverifiable without DNA. Per the germline V gene, CDR1 is MDHEN and CDR2 is SYDVKM. This CDR3 region has 15 residues. CDR3 in amino acids: CASSGTAFGYYGYTF.

The rearrangement links TRBV4-2 to TRBJ1-5; TCRdb's D call of TRBD1 is untestable without DNA. CDR3 length: 15 amino acids. The V gene's germline CDR1 is LGHNA and CDR2 YNFKEQ. The CDR3 here is CASSQVNGGSQPQHF.

J is TRBJ2-2 and V is TRBV20-1. This CDR3 is built from 15 residues. The germline CDR1 and CDR2 sequences are DFQATT and SNEGSKA (reference sequence). The CDR3 here is CSARDPSKNTGELFF.

This rearrangement joins TRBV13 to TRBJ2-7; TCRdb picks TRBD1, but there is no DNA to check that call. Per the germline V gene, CDR1 is PRHDT and CDR2 is FYEKMQ (reference sequence). There are 12 residues in the CDR3. This CDR3 reads CASSLREYEQYF. The complete variable domain, with remaining parts taken from reference TRBV13 and TRBJ2-7, reads AAGVIQSPRHLIKEKRETATLKCYPIPRHDTVYWYQQGPGQDPQFLISFYEKMQSDKGSIPDRFSAQQFSDYHSELNMSSLELGDSALYFCASSLREYEQYFGPGTRLTVT.